Described below is a single T cell receptor beta chain sequence and its context. What it binds is unknown. Germline V CDR1 and CDR2: KGHDR, SFDVKD. The CDR3 consists of 16 residues. The V gene end was trimmed by 4 bases and the J gene end by 6 bases; junction bases not matched to a gene: 11. TCR beta CDR3 regions were amplified from RNA. Primed by the HTBI set, a first-round RT-PCR was run on the TCR CDR3. TCRdb re-called the multiplex PCR reads with MiXCR, one entry per CDR3 protein. The repertoire holds roughly 700,000 distinct CDR3 sequences, with 30% to 40% as singletons. This entry is derived from a study of T cells in Graves' hyperthyroidism and ophthalmopathy. Study-level findings and limits: Model predictions of ophthalmopathy came a median roughly 6.7 months before onset.

The sequenced material came from blood. The J gene is TRBJ2-1, the V gene TRBV24-1; 7 bases agree with TRBD2. The TCR comes from a woman in her 40s with Graves' hyperthyroidism. This CDR3 is CATSDRTSEGRNEQFF. The DNA of the CDR3 is TGTGCCACCAGTGACCGTACTAGCGAGGGTCGCAATGAGCAGTTCTTC.